The sequence of this T cell receptor (beta chain) was determined in a study of cytomegalovirus exposure and HLA in healthy donors (dated by TCRdb to about 2017). Study-wide context: An earlier analysis of roughly 610 of the donors reported over 250 Gb of sequence data and 117 million unique TCR beta sequences obtained from some 170 million T cells. A later analysis re-examined previously published TCR beta repertoires from roughly 720 donors and added high-resolution HLA genotyping to investigate patterns of TCR occurrence. In an earlier analysis of more than 550 of the donors, high-throughput TCR beta sequencing was used to judge whether each TCR beta V gene segment behaved as functional or pseudogenic. Typing coverage differed by locus: A, B, C, DRB1 and DQB1 were typed in about 620-640 donors, DQA1 in about 510, DPA1 in some 610, and DPB1 in 472. Every discovery cohort repertoire had been produced on one sequencing platform. To predict cytomegalovirus infection status, the study combined high-throughput TCR immunosequencing, statistical association of individual TCRs with disease status, and machine learning. About five DR-DQ haplotypes were handled as single units for association and clustering because linkage in the cohort was strong. HLA typing included class I and class II loci at four-digit resolution. Donor age, sex, ethnicity and CMV serostatus were compiled alongside the repertoire data. Among the approximately 430 genotyped donors, approximately 81% belonged to the genetic ancestry cluster associated with self-reported Caucasian donors. Around 320 gigabases of sequencing data and approximately 85 million unique TCR sequences were included in an early release covering around 600 HLA-typed donors. The study aimed to test whether cataloging public T cell receptors could reveal signatures of past pathogen exposure. The study profiled the T cell repertoires of around 700 subjects by immunosequencing and related them to cytomegalovirus serostatus. In the later analysis, no new phenotypic data were used to find candidate immune exposures; instead, reliance was placed on TCR beta sequences and their occurrence across donors. A separate validation cohort of more than 100 different subjects was used in addition to the 666-subject first cohort. Genome-wide SNP genotypes for about 55% of the roughly 670 donors were used in a later genetic analysis, which treated that subset as a discovery cohort. Among over 350 genotyped donors of the cohort, an average of approximately 240,000 unique TCR beta nucleotide sequences were sequenced per donor, roughly a sixth of them non-productive. What the work shows at the level of the full study, not this receptor alone: A later genetic analysis reported fewer N-insertions in productive TCRs among donors in an Asian-associated ancestry cluster than the roughly 640-donor mean. In this cohort, only TCR beta chains were sequenced, and detectable features were limited by the absence of alpha or paired-chain data. When HLA alleles, especially DR and DQ, strongly co-occurred, attributing TCR associations to individual alleles was difficult. A cluster of highly shared sequence variants was judged likely to be a technical artifact of the sequencing pipeline. A further reported finding was that TCR beta sequences accurately predicted the HLA-A and HLA-B alleles for most subjects in the first cohort. The presence/absence analyses assumed that sequencing depth was roughly uniform across donors, and that assumption may not be true. Most TCR sequences were seen in very few donors, while some public TCRs were found in many individuals. Linkage disequilibrium might explain the correlated functional status among segregating V segments, but an unknown experimental factor could not be excluded. In a later analysis, the rate of TCR association differed among HLA loci, with DRB1 alleles having the most associated TCRs and HLA-C alleles having the fewest. Cytomegalovirus status was reported to be diagnosed by the classifier with high specificity and sensitivity in both the original and validation cohorts. A total of 150 to 200 TCR beta chains were listed by the study as associated with cytomegalovirus. HLA typing was unavailable for some donors at each locus, so association tests used only the typed subset. According to a later analysis, parvovirus B19, influenza, CMV and Epstein-Barr virus appeared linked to several top co-occurrence clusters. A later analysis found that most CMV-associated TCR beta chains appeared HLA-restricted, with HLA associations seemingly driven largely by CMV exposure. For the cohort, immune exposure information was limited to CMV serostatus. The authors suggested that the approach could potentially be generalized to other disease states and immunological phenotypes. In vitro tests confirmed that a few of the cytomegalovirus-associated TCR beta chains recognize cytomegalovirus antigens. Some IMGT-functional V segments, including TRBV6-2 and TRBV6-3, could not be distinguished by the 87-base-pair reads and were therefore excluded. An earlier analysis of approximately 570 of the donors showed that most TCR beta V segments appeared in productive rearrangements either about 90% or about 30% of the time, which broadly matched IMGT annotations. Specific HLA alleles were associated with 18,000 or so TCR beta sequences at a false discovery rate of 0.05 in a later analysis. Because counts were too low, more than 15 rarely observed V segments, including chromosome 9 orphons, were left out of the earlier analysis of approximately 500 of the donors. In a later genetic analysis, a missense DCLRE1C variant was associated with V-gene and J-gene trimming of TCR beta chains, and the association was replicated in an independent cohort. In a later analysis, HLA-associated TCR beta chains showed more clonal expansion and lower generation probabilities than non-associated chains that were equally common.

The cohort consisted of 600 to 700 healthy bone marrow donors. At the time of sampling, all cohort members were nominally healthy, though unrecorded immune exposures were likely present. The donor tested CMV seropositive and was one of the 289 seropositive cohort members. Every donor gave a peripheral blood sample, and the peripheral blood mononuclear cells from that sample were used for TCR beta sequencing. Genomic DNA extraction from the blood cell samples was performed with the Qiagen DNeasy Blood Extraction Kit. Details on this clone: Its recognized antigen is unknown. Base-call qualities are not available, and no considerably larger clone is one nucleotide away.

Libraries were built with the immunoSEQ multiplex PCR assay. A mixture of 60 forward primers for TCR Vbeta segments and 13 reverse primers for TCR Jbeta segments was used in the multiplex PCR. Amplification of the CDR3 region of rearranged TCR beta genes was performed with a multiplex PCR assay on genomic DNA. On the Illumina HiSeq System, the amplified TCR beta libraries were sequenced as 87-base-pair reads. Under the source paper's analysis protocol: A later analysis counted about 80 million unique TCR beta chains across the 600 to 850 repertoires, and around 12 million of these chains were shared by at least two donors. Raw reads were error-corrected and collapsed into unique sequences by a nearest-neighbor algorithm in which closely related sequences were merged to remove PCR and sequencing errors. To assign V, D and J gene segments, CDR3 sequences were aligned to IMGT reference sequences. For a sequence to be retained, a match of at least six nucleotides to both a V gene segment and a J gene segment was required. A rearrangement was called productive if the CDR3 had no stop codons and remained in frame with V and J, and every other rearrangement was called non-productive. CDR3 was defined according to IMGT convention as the region running from the second conserved V-encoded cysteine to the conserved J-encoded phenylalanine. Sequences without an unambiguous match to a single V gene segment were excluded from the earlier analysis of about 600 of the donors. In an earlier analysis of 587 of the donors, a V segment was called functional when productive rearrangements were above 56.7%, and segregating when the standard deviation between donors exceeded 5%. To diagnose cytomegalovirus status from the catalog of TCR beta chain sequences, a statistical classification framework was built. V and J gene assignment, in a later analysis, came from comparing TCR nucleotide sequences with IMGT/GENE-DB human TR gene sequences. A later analysis assigned CDR3 sequences and most-parsimonious VDJ recombination scenarios with the TCRdist pipeline. In a later analysis, each TCR beta chain was defined by its CDR3 amino acid sequence together with its V-gene family, and reads without a unique V-gene family were excluded. As a way to deal with suspected cross-contamination and a sequencing artifact, a later analysis dropped hundreds of nucleotide sequences that were highly shared and had low generation probability. In a later analysis, a clonal expansion index for each public chain was calculated from normalized within-repertoire ranks of inferred template counts. A later analysis computed generation probabilities with a VDJ recombination model fitted to out-of-frame rearrangements, and checked the results against IGoR. A later analysis scored TCR-TCR, TCR-HLA and TCR-CMV co-occurrence with hypergeometric tests, applying a repertoire-size bias correction to TCR pairs. In a later analysis, false discovery rates were estimated by permuting HLA or CMV assignments 20 times. In a later analysis, co-occurring TCRs were grouped with DBSCAN, and TCRdist sequence similarity was added when clustering was performed within HLA-allele-positive subsets. Repertoires with fewer than 30,000 or more than 120,000 public chains, plus five repertoires with anomalous nucleotide sharing, were excluded from co-occurrence clustering. TCRdb took this table from immuneACCESS and kept in-frame rearrangements with V and J called. Such tables lack part of the clones; where checked against another copy, unresolved V genes explain under half of the gap, and the rest is unexplained. D and trimming come from the DNA, and the V and J calls and clone size come from that table. Present in this sample are about 170,000 clones, about 80% of which were seen just once. The ten largest account for about 1.5% of the sample.

V loses 2 bases, J loses 2 bases, and the germline ends lie 7 bases apart. Per the germline V gene, SGHAT is the CDR1 and FQNNGV is the CDR2. The CDR3, from cysteine to phenylalanine, totals 15 residues. The read is trimmed to its CDR3 DNA, 45 bases read in frame from base 1. Specimen: PBMCs. The chain is made from TRBV11-2 and TRBJ2-6, with TRBD1 perhaps the D gene, on 5 matching bases. This clonotype was sampled from a woman younger than 45 in good health and CMV-seropositive. The CDR3 reads CASSLLGAGANVLTF. DNA sequence: TGTGCCAGCAGCTTACTAGGGGCTGGGGCCAACGTCCTGACTTTC.